This T cell receptor (beta chain) was documented in a study of T cell repertoires in cytomegalovirus infection. Study at large: In the study, CMV epitopes included recently identified HLA-C-restricted and well-studied HLA-B-restricted ones. Evidence of both CMV infection and a matching HLA type came from public TCR beta signatures. General observations from the study: Dominating the ex vivo response were HLA-C-restricted CMV-specific TCR beta clonotypes. The study identified carriers of CMV plus the relevant HLA from cumulative public TCR beta family frequency.

Per the germline V gene, CDR1 is MNHEY and CDR2 is SMNVEV (reference sequence). The CDR3 sequence is 14 residues long. The trim removed 6 bases at V and 7 bases at J, leaving 9 bases unmatched. This clonotype was seen only a few times. Its antigen is not identified. TCRdb re-analysed the reads in MiXCR, keeping a single row per CDR3 protein. Of some 940,000 distinct CDR3 sequences in the sample, roughly 30% were seen once. The chain links TRBV27 to TRBJ1-1; 9 bases fit TRBD1. Material: cultured CD8+ T cells from PBMCs, obtained from culture after CMV antigen stimulation. This receptor was taken from a human donor in good health (CMV status not recorded). Some clones in this sample may be carry-over from other donors' samples. The CDR3 protein is CASRRQGGVYEAFF. The DNA for the CDR3 is TGTGCCAGCAGACGACAGGGGGGGGTGTATGAAGCTTTCTTT.